One and the same sample provided the 27 T cell receptor beta chains below, sequenced in a study of T and B cells in COVID-19 patients. TRB was amplified from about 250-500 ng of blood genomic DNA. TRB rearrangements were amplified by multiplex PCR with BIOMED2 TRB-A/B primers. MiXCR was run by TCRdb on the multiplex PCR reads, yielding one entry per CDR3 protein. Among 20,000 or so distinct CDR3 sequences listed, approximately 28% were seen once. Sequences were obtained from blood. The receptors shown here come from a human donor who had recovered from COVID-19.

This clonotype has a handful of counts. The chain links TRBV5-6 to TRBJ2-7; 11 bases line up with TRBD1. Germline-derived CDR1 and CDR2 are SGHDT and YYEEEE. This CDR3 has 16 residues. After removal of 4 bases from V and 3 bases from J, the junction contained 9 bases not matched to a gene. CDR3: CASSPDRGRPFYEQYF. DNA of the CDR3: TGTGCCAGCAGCCCGGACAGGGGGCGACCATTCTACGAGCAGTACTTC.

This clonotype showed up just a few times. This chain connects TRBV7-6 to TRBJ2-3; tentatively, D is TRBD2 (5 bases). This CDR3 region has 16 residues. V was trimmed by 2 bases and J by 0 bases, leaving 12 bases between them. CDR1 and CDR2 from the germline V gene are SGHVS and FNYEAQ. DNA for the CDR3: TGTGCCAGCAGCTTACGAGGTAGCGTCAGCACAGATACGCAGTATTTT. This encodes CASSLRGSVSTDTQYF.

This clonotype was observed a few times. The V and J genes are TRBV27 and TRBJ2-3, with TRBD2 matching 13 bases. Germline assignment: CDR1 MNHEY and CDR2 SMNVEV (reference sequence). V shed 0 bases and J 0 bases; nucleotides not matched to a gene: 6. The CDR3 has 19 residues. CDR3 loop: CASSLSPGLAGTSTDTQYF. As DNA, the CDR3 is TGTGCCAGCAGTTTATCCCCGGGACTAGCGGGGACTAGCACAGATACGCAGTATTTT.

The chain combines TRBV12-3 or TRBV12-4 with TRBJ2-5; D is uncertain. V lost 2 bases to trimming and J lost 2 bases, with 6 bases between them. The CDR3 consists of 13 residues. CDR3 sequence (DNA): TGTGCCAGCAGTTTACAAAGTCAAGAGACCCAGTACTTC. It translates to CASSLQSQETQYF.

The chain uses TRBV29-1 and TRBJ2-1; D remains unclear. V dropped 4 bases and J dropped 10 bases, with 8 bases sitting between them. CDR3 size: 10 residues. The germline V gene encodes CDR1 SQVTM and CDR2 ANQGSEA. The CDR3: CSVVAGEQFF. The CDR3 coding sequence is TGCAGCGTTGTAGCCGGGGAGCAGTTCTTC.

V is TRBV12-3 or TRBV12-4 and J is TRBJ2-7; 8 bases fit TRBD1. This CDR3 has 13 residues. J was trimmed by 4 bases and V by 5 bases; bases with no gene match: 4. CDR3 amino acids: CASSPTGVYEQYF. For the CDR3, the DNA is TGTGCCAGCAGTCCGACAGGGGTATACGAGCAGTACTTC.

This chain joins TRBV19 and TRBJ2-3; D perhaps matches TRBD1 (7 bases). The V end lost 3 bases, the J end lost 3 bases, and 22 bases lay between the germline ends. The CDR3 contains 18 residues. Germline V gene data show CDR1 as LNHDA and CDR2 as SQIVND (reference sequence). This CDR3 reads CASSIQGGSGTLTDTQYF. CDR3 DNA sequence: TGTGCCAGTAGTATCCAGGGGGGTAGCGGAACTTTAACAGATACGCAGTATTTT.

Comments on this clonotype: Compared with germline, one end of the junction differs, possibly owing to a read error. V gene TRBV12-3 or TRBV12-4 combines with J gene TRBJ2-5, with TRBD2 as a possible D gene (5 bases). This CDR3 is built from 14 residues. CDR3 nucleotides: TGTGCCATCAGTGAGTCGACTACTCAAGAGACCCAGTACTTC. This gives the protein CAISESTTQETQYF.

This clonotype showed up just a few times. The CDR3 region is CASSMGATWEQFF. The CDR3, as DNA: TGTGCCAGTAGTATGGGGGCGACTTGGGAGCAGTTCTTC. V usage is TRBV19 and J usage is TRBJ2-1; TRBD1 is a possible D gene (6 bases). The V end lost 3 bases, the J end lost 10 bases, and 13 bases lay between the germline ends. This CDR3 region has 13 residues. Germline V gene sequence: CDR1 LNHDA, CDR2 SQIVND (reference sequence). Based on the CDR3 plus reference TRBV19 and TRBJ2-1, the full variable domain is DGGITQSPKYLFRKEGQNVTLSCEQNLNHDAMYWYRQDPGQGLRLIYYSQIVNDFQKGDIAEGYSVSREKKESFPLTVTSAQKNPTAFYLCASSMGATWEQFFGPGTRLTVL.

This clonotype came up a few times. In nucleotides, the CDR3 is TGTGCCAGCCGCCCGGGACCCGGGGAGCTGTTTTTT. This sequence encodes CASRPGPGELFF. This rearrangement joins TRBV6-6 to TRBJ2-2; D could derive from TRBD1 or TRBD2 (5 bases each). CDR3 size: 12 residues. The germline gives CDR1 MNHNY, CDR2 SVGAGI (reference sequence). V lost 8 bases to trimming and J lost 6 bases, with 10 bases between them.

Only a few counts were recorded for this clonotype. The chain is built from TRBV30 and TRBJ2-2; no clear D gene. The CDR3 is 11 residues long. Germline V gives CDR1 GTSNPN, CDR2 SVGIG (reference sequence). The V end was cut by 5 bases, the J end by 7 bases, with 8 bases between. The CDR3 DNA follows: TGTGCCTGGGGAACGGGCGGGGAGCTGTTTTTT. Protein sequence: CAWGTGGELFF.

Worth noting for this clonotype: Relative to the germline gene, one junction end is altered; a read error may explain this. J is TRBJ1-4 and V is TRBV7-4; D unresolved. The CDR3 is 14 residues long. Germline assignment: CDR1 SGHVT and CDR2 SQSDAQ. CDR3 coding DNA: TGTGCCAGCAGTTTAGGCCCAGAAAGAGAAAAACTGTTTTTT. Its protein product is CASSLGPEREKLFF. Drawing the rest from reference TRBV7-4 and TRBJ1-4, the complete variable domain is GAGVSQSPRYKVAKRGRDVALRCDSISGHVTLYWYRQTLGQGSEVLTYSQSDAQRDKSGRPSGRFSAERPERSVSTLKIQRTEQGDSAVYLCASSLGPEREKLFFGSGTQLSVL.

The rearrangement joins TRBV11-2 to TRBJ1-1, with 7 bases matching TRBD1. Trimming cost V 3 bases and J 5 bases; bases outside gene matches: 3. The CDR3 runs 13 residues. Germline assignment: CDR1 SGHAT and CDR2 FQNNGV. The DNA of the CDR3 is TGTGCCAGCAGCTTGACAGGGAGGACTGAAGCTTTCTTT. It translates to CASSLTGRTEAFF.

The chain carries TRBV19 and TRBJ1-5; TRBD1 is a possible D gene (5 bases). V was pared by 4 bases and J by 5 bases, with 15 bases between. The length of the CDR3 is 15 residues. Germline lookup yields CDR1 LNHDA and CDR2 SQIVND (reference sequence). The CDR3 spells CASSNLGAGDQPQHF. As DNA, the CDR3 is TGTGCCAGTAGTAATTTGGGAGCGGGGGATCAGCCCCAGCATTTT.

This clonotype was counted only a few times. The chain couples TRBV7-6 to TRBJ2-1; no definite D call. The CDR3 length is 13 residues. The V gene's germline CDR1 is SGHVS and CDR2 FNYEAQ. The V gene lost 4 bases and the J gene lost 4 bases, with 8 bases spanning the gap. The CDR3 sequence: CASSSLLYNEQFF. The CDR3 bases are TGTGCCAGCAGCTCCTTATTGTACAATGAGCAGTTCTTC.

The chain links TRBV19 to TRBJ2-7; 10 bases match TRBD2. V was clipped by 6 bases and J by 5 bases; unmatched bases: 13. CDR1 LNHDA and CDR2 SQIVND come from the germline V gene (reference sequence). This CDR3 has 16 amino acids. The CDR3 DNA reads as TGTGCCAGTAGCGTCGGGAGCGGGAGGGCCTCTGACGAGCAGTACTTC. As protein: CASSVGSGRASDEQYF.

This rearrangement joins TRBV30 to TRBJ1-2; D gene ambiguous. Germline CDR1 and CDR2: GTSNPN and SVGIG (reference sequence). This CDR3 has 11 residues. V was cut by 0 bases and J by 8 bases, with 7 bases left in between. The CDR3 coding sequence is TGTGCCTGGAGTGTACTCGGGGGCTACACCTTC. This sequence encodes CAWSVLGGYTF.

By proportion, this clonotype is medium-sized. This chain connects TRBV19 to TRBJ2-1; weak D call: TRBD2 (5 bases). The CDR3 runs 14 residues. Deletions cut 3 bases from V and 7 bases from J, with 13 bases between. The germline gives CDR1 LNHDA, CDR2 SQIVND (reference sequence). The CDR3 bases are TGTGCCAGTAGTATTGGAAGCGGAAGAAATGAGCAGTTCTTC. Translation: CASSIGSGRNEQFF.

By sample fraction, this clonotype is medium-sized (0.01 to 0.1%). This rearrangement joins TRBV6-5 to TRBJ2-3; D is perhaps TRBD2 (5 bases). The CDR3 sequence is 11 residues long. V shed 6 bases and J shed 7 bases, with 8 bases lying between them. Looked up from germline, CDR1 is MNHEY and CDR2 is SVGAGI. The CDR3 reads CASRRAYTQYF. CDR3 sequence (DNA): TGTGCCAGCAGGAGGGCGTATACGCAGTATTTT.

This clonotype has more than one count but fewer than ten. The chain uses TRBV6-5 and TRBJ2-1; the match to TRBD2 covers 8 bases. This CDR3 region has 15 residues. The germline CDR1 and CDR2 sequences are MNHEY and SVGAGI. V lost 8 bases and J lost 1; bases outside the gene matches: 7. The CDR3 DNA reads as TGTGCCAGCCGAAAGAAGCGGGAGTCCTACAATGAGCAGTTCTTC. Residues: CASRKKRESYNEQFF.

In its sample, this clonotype was seen a few times. This rearrangement joins TRBV11-1 to TRBJ2-3; D is undetermined. The V gene lost 1 base and the J gene lost 0 bases, with 8 bases spanning the gap. From germline, CDR1 is SGHAT and CDR2 FQDESV (reference sequence). The CDR3 has 15 amino acids. The CDR3 spells CASSLGPTSTDTQYF. CDR3 in DNA: TGTGCCAGCAGCTTAGGACCCACTAGCACAGATACGCAGTATTTT.

The V and J genes are TRBV6-6 and TRBJ1-2, with TRBD1 matching over 9 bases. From germline, CDR1 is MNHNY and CDR2 SVGAGI (reference sequence). With V trimmed by 0 bases and J by 6 bases, 8 bases remained unmatched. CDR3 length: 16 amino acids. CDR3 in amino acids: CASSYSTGGAMNGYTF. CDR3 DNA sequence: TGTGCCAGCAGTTACTCCACAGGGGGCGCCATGAATGGCTACACCTTC.

This clonotype is judged medium-sized. CDR3 nucleotides: TGCAGCGTCCTATTCTACAATGAGCAGTTCTTC. Translated: CSVLFYNEQFF. V is TRBV29-1 and J is TRBJ2-1; no reliable D call. Trimming removed 6 bases at V and 3 bases at J, with 6 bases between. CDR1 SQVTM and CDR2 ANQGSEA come from the germline V gene. The CDR3 loop spans 11 amino acids.

The gene calls are TRBV28 and TRBJ2-2; the D gene is possibly TRBD1 (6 bases). There are 12 residues in the CDR3. Trimming took off 10 bases at V and 10 bases at J, with 16 bases between the two ends. Germline V CDR1 and CDR2: MDHEN, SYDVKM. The CDR3 is CATKGVLVELFF. CDR3 DNA sequence: TGTGCCACCAAGGGGGTGCTCGTGGAGCTGTTTTTT.

This clonotype was counted a few times. The J gene is TRBJ2-2, the V gene TRBV18; D is unresolved. This CDR3 comprises 16 residues. From germline, CDR1 is KGHSH and CDR2 LQKENI. V gave up 1 base and J gave up 0 bases, with 9 bases separating them. The CDR3 sequence is CASSPRTDTNTGELFF. The CDR3 DNA reads TGTGCCAGCTCACCACGAACAGATACGAACACCGGGGAGCTGTTTTTT.

This chain joins TRBV6-5 and TRBJ2-3; weak D call: TRBD2 (6 bases). V gave up 0 bases and J gave up 2 bases, with 9 bases separating them. The CDR3 has 15 amino acids. Germline CDR1 MNHEY, CDR2 SVGAGI. The CDR3 here is CASSYSGLNTDTQYF. CDR3 nucleotide sequence: TGTGCCAGCAGTTACTCGGGACTCAACACAGATACGCAGTATTTT.

The chain links TRBV19 to TRBJ1-5; D unresolved. This CDR3 has 13 residues. Trimming shortened V by 3 bases and J by 6 bases, and 9 bases separated the two germline ends. Germline CDR1 reads LNHDA; CDR2 reads SQIVND (reference sequence). In nucleotides, the CDR3 is TGTGCCAGTAGTATCGCGTTAGTTCAGCCCCAGCATTTT. Its protein product is CASSIALVQPQHF.